This TCR beta chain was sequenced during a study of early T cells in non-severe SARS-CoV-2 infection. Overall study context: The authors sequenced bulk RNA from unsorted whole blood, leaving chains unpaired.

Unique molecular identifiers were affixed to single, distinct cDNA molecules. TCRdb re-derived calls from the 5' RACE reads in MiXCR, one entry per CDR3 protein. The data contain 60,000 or so distinct CDR3 sequences, more than 8.5% of them seen just once; the ten biggest clones take up approximately 16%. This clonotype has only a few counts. Its antigen remains unknown. The CDR3 sequence is 14 residues long. Germline V gives CDR1 SGHTA, CDR2 FQGNSA. Trimming took off 1 base at V and 4 bases at J, with 10 bases between the two ends. Findings and limits, study-wide: A preference for anti-spike CD8 responses marked VDJdb matching, which missed private and CD4 specificities.

The V and J genes are TRBV7-2 and TRBJ2-5; a possible D gene is TRBD2 (5 bases). Sequences were obtained from whole blood. This receptor was identified in an adult who was a healthcare worker with PCR-confirmed SARS-CoV-2 infection or an uninfected control (not recorded which). The DNA for the CDR3 is TGTGCCAGCAGCTTAGAACTAGTGGGAGAGACCCAGTACTTC. This encodes CASSLELVGETQYF.